This TCR beta chain emerged from a study of T cells in Graves' hyperthyroidism and ophthalmopathy. Study-level background: Initial diagnosis, before any treatment, was when peripheral blood was collected.

This clonotype was detected ten times or more. Amplification yielded TCR beta CDR3 regions, with RNA transcripts as the source. In the first-round RT-PCR of the TCR CDR3, the HTBI primer set was used. TCRdb independently ran MiXCR on the multiplex PCR reads; one entry per CDR3 protein. The sample shows some 510,000 distinct CDR3 sequences, about a fifth of them seen only once. This CDR3 has 13 amino acids. Trimming left V 6 bases short and J 1 base short, with 9 bases between. The clonotype was recovered from a man aged 18-30 years with Graves' hyperthyroidism. Sequenced: blood. This chain joins TRBV12-3 or TRBV12-4 and TRBJ1-1; D gene uncertain. The DNA of the CDR3 is TGTGCCAGCAGCCAAACCCCGAACACTGAAGCTTTCTTT. This gives the protein CASSQTPNTEAFF.